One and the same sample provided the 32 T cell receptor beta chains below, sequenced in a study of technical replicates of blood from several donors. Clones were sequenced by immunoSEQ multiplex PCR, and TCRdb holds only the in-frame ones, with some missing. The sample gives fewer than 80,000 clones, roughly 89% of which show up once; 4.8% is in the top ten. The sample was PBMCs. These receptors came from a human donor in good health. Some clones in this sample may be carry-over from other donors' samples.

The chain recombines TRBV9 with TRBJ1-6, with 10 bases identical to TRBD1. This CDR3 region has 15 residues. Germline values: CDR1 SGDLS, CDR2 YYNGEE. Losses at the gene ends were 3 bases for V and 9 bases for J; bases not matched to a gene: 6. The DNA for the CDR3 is TGTGCCAGCAGCGAGGGGGACAGGGGTGGTTCACCCCTCCACTTT. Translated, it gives CASSEGDRGGSPLHF.

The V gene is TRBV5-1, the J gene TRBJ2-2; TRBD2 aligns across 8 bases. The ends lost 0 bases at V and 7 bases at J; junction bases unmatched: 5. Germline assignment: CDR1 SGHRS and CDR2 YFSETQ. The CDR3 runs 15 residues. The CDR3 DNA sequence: TGCGCCAGCAGCTTGGCGGGAGGGCCAGTCGGGGAGCTGTTTTTT. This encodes CASSLAGGPVGELFF.

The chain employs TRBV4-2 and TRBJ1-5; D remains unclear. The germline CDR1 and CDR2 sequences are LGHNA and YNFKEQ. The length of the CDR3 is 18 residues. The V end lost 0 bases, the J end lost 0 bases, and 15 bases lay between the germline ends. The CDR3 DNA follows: TGTGCCAGCAGCCAAGATTTAACAGTTTATTATAGCAATCAGCCCCAGCATTTT. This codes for CASSQDLTVYYSNQPQHF.

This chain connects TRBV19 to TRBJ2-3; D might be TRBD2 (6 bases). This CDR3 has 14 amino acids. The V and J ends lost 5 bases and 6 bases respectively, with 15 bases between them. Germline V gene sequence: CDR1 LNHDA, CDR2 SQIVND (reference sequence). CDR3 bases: TGTGCCAGTAGTCCGGATCAGGGAGGTGATACGCAGTATTTT. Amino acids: CASSPDQGGDTQYF.

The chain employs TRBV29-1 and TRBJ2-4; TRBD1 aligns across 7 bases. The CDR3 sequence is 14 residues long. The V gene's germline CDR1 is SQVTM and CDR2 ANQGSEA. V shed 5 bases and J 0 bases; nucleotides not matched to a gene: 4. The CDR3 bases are TGCAGCGTTTCACAGGGGCTAGCCAAAAACATTCAGTACTTC. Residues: CSVSQGLAKNIQYF.

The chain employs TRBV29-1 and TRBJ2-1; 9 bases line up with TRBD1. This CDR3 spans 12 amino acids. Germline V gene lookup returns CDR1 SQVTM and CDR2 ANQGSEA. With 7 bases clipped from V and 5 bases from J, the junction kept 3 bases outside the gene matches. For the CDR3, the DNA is TGCAGCGCTGGGACAGGGAACAATGAGCAGTTCTTC. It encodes CSAGTGNNEQFF.

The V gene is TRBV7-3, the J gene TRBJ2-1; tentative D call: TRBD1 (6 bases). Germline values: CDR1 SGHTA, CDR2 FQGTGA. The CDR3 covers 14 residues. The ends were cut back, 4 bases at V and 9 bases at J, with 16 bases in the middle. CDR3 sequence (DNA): TGTGCCAGCAGCTCACAGGGCCCAATAAGTGAGCAGTTCTTC. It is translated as CASSSQGPISEQFF.

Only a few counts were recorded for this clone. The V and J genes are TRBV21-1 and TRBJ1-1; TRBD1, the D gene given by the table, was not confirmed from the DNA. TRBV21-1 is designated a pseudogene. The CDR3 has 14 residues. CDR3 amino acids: CASSKDAVDTEAFF. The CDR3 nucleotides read TGTGCCAGCAGCAAAGATGCAGTCGACACTGAAGCTTTCTTT.

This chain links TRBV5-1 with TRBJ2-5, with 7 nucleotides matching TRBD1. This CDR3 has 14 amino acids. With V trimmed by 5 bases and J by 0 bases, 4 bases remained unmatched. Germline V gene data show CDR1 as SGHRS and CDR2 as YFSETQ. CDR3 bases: TGCGCCAGCAGTGGCAGGGGGTACCAAGAGACCCAGTACTTC. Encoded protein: CASSGRGYQETQYF.

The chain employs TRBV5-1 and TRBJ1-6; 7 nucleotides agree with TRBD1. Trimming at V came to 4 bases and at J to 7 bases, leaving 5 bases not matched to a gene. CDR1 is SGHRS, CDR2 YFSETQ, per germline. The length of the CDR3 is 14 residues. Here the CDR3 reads CASSAGDSNSPLHF. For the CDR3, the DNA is TGCGCCAGCAGCGCCGGGGACAGCAATTCACCCCTCCACTTT.

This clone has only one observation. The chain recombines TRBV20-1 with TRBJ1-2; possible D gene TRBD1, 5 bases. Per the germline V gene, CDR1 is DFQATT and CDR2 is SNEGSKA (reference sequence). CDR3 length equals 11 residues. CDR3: CRAGGYYGYTF. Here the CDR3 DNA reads TGCAGGGCCGGGGGGTACTATGGCTACACCTTC.

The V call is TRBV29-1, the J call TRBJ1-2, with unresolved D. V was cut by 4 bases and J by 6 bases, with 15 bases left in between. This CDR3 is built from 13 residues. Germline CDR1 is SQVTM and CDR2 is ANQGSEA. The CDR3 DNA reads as TGCAGCGTTGTTCGGGGAGGGAGGGATGGCTACACCTTC. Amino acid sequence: CSVVRGGRDGYTF.

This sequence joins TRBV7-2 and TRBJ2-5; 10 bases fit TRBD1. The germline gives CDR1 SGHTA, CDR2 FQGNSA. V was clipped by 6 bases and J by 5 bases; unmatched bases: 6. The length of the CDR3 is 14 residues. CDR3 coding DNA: TGTGCCAGCAGTACGACAGGGGGCTGGGAGACCCAGTACTTC. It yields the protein CASSTTGGWETQYF.

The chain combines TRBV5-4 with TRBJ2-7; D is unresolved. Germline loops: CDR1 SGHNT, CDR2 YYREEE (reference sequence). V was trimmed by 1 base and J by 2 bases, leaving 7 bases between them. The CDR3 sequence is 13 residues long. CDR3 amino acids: CASSLFGPYEQYF. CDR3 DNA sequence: TGTGCCAGCAGCTTGTTCGGTCCCTACGAGCAGTACTTC.

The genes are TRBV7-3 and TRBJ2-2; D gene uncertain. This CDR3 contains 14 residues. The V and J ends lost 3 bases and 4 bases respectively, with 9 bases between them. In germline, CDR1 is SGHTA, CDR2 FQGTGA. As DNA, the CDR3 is TGTGCCAGCAGCTTTCTGGCAGGCACCGGGGAGCTGTTTTTT. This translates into CASSFLAGTGELFF.

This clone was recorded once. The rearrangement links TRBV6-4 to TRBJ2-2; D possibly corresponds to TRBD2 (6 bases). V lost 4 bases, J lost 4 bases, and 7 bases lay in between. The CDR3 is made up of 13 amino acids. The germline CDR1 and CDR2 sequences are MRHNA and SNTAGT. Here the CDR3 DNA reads TGTGCCAGCAGTGTCGGGGGCACCGGGGAGCTGTTTTTT. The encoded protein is CASSVGGTGELFF.

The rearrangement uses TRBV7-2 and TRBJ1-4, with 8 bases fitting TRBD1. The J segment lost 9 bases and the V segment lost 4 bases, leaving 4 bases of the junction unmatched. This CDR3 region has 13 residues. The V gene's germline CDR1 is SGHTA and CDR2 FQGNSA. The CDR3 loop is CASSSGQGQKLFF. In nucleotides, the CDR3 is TGTGCCAGCAGCTCCGGACAGGGCCAAAAACTGTTTTTT.

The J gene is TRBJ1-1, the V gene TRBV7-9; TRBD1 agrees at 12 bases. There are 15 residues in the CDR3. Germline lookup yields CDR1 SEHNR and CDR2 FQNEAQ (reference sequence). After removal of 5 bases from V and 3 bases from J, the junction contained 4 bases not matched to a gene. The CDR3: CASSPGQGAYTEAFF. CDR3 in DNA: TGTGCCAGCAGCCCGGGACAGGGGGCATACACTGAAGCTTTCTTT. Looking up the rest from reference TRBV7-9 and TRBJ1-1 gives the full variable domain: DTGVSQNPRHKITKRGQNVTFRCDPISEHNRLYWYRQTLGQGPEFLTYFQNEAQLEKSRLLSDRFSAERPKGSFSTLEIQRTEQGDSAMYLCASSPGQGAYTEAFFGQGTRLTVV.

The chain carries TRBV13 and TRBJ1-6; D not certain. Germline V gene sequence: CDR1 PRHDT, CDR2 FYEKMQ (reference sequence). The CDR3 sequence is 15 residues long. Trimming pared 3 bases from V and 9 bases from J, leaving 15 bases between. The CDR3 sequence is CASSFVGESGSPLHF. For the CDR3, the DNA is TGTGCCAGCAGCTTTGTTGGGGAGTCTGGTTCACCCCTCCACTTT.

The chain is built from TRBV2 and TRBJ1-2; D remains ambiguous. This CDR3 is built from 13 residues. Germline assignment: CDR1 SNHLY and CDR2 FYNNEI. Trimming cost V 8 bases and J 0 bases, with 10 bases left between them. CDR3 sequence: CASGEGPNYGYTF. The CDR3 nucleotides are TGTGCCAGCGGAGAGGGTCCTAACTATGGCTACACCTTC.

CDR3 nucleotide sequence: TGTGCCAGCACCCTTTTCCCGGGGTCGGGCAATCAGCCCCAGCATTTT. It specifies CASTLFPGSGNQPQHF. The V call is TRBV7-8, the J call TRBJ1-5, with D uncertain. Trimming pared 7 bases from V and 2 bases from J, leaving 18 bases between. In germline, CDR1 is SGHVS, CDR2 FQNEAQ. CDR3 length: 16 amino acids.

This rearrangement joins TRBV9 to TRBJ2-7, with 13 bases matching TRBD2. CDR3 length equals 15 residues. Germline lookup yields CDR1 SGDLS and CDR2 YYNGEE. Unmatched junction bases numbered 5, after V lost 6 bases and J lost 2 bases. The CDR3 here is CASNRGTSGTYEQYF. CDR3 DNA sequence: TGTGCCAGCAACCGGGGGACTAGCGGGACCTACGAGCAGTACTTC.

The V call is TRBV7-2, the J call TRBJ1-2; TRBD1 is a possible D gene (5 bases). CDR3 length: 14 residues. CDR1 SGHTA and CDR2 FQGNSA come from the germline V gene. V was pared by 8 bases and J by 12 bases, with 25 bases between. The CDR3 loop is CASVNGVSMGRHTF. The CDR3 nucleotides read TGTGCCAGCGTCAATGGGGTCAGTATGGGGCGCCACACCTTC.

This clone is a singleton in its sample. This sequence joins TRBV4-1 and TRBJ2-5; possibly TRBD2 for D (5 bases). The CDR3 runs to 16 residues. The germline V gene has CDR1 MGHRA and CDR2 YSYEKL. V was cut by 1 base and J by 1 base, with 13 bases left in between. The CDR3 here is CASSQVPDLLQETQYF. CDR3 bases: TGCGCCAGCAGCCAAGTCCCGGACTTACTCCAAGAGACCCAGTACTTC.

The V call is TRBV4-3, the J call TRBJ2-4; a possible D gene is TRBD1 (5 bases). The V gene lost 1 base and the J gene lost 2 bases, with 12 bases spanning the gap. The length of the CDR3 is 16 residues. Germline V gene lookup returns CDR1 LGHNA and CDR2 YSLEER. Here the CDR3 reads CASSQAMGLTKNIQYF. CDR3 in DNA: TGCGCCAGCAGCCAAGCGATGGGGCTAACCAAAAACATTCAGTACTTC.

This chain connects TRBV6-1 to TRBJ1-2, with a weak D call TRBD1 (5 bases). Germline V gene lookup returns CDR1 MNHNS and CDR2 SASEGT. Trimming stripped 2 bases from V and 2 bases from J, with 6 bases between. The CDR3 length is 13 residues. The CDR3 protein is CASSEQGNYGYTF. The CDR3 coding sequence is TGTGCCAGCAGTGAACAGGGCAACTATGGCTACACCTTC.

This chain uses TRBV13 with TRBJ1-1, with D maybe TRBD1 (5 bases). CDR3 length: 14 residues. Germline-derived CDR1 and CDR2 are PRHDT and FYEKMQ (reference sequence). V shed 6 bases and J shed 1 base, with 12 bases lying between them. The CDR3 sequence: CASRWGGKNTEAFF. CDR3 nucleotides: TGTGCCAGCAGGTGGGGCGGGAAGAACACTGAAGCTTTCTTT.

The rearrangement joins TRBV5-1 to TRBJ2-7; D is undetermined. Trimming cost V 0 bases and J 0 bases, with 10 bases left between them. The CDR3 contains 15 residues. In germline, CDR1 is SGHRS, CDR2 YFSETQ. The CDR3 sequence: CASSLDVPSSYEQYF. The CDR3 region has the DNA TGCGCCAGCAGCTTGGACGTCCCCAGCTCCTACGAGCAGTACTTC.

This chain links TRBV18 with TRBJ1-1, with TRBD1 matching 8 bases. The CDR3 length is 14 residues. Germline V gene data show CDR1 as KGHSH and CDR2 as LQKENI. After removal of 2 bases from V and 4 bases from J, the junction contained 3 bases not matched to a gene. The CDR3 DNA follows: TGTGCCAGCTCACCAAACGGACAGGGCACTGAAGCTTTCTTT. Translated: CASSPNGQGTEAFF.

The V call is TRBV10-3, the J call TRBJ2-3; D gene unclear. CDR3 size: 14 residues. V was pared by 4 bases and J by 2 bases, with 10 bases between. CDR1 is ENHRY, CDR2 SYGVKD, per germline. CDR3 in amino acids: CAISGGQITDTQYF. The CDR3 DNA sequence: TGTGCCATCAGTGGAGGTCAGATCACAGATACGCAGTATTTT.

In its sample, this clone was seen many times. The CDR3 DNA follows: TGTGCCTGGAGTGTAAATTCCGGGCAGTACTTC. Encoded protein: CAWSVNSGQYF. The V call is TRBV30, the J call TRBJ2-7; D uncertain. There are 11 residues in the CDR3. Per germline, CDR1 GTSNPN and CDR2 SVGIG (reference sequence). V lost 0 bases and J lost 9, with 9 bases in between.

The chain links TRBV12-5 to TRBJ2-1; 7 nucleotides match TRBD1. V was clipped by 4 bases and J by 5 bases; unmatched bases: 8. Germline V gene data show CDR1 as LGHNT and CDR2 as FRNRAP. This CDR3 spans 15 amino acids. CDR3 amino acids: CASGSNRGLHNEQFF. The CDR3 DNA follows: TGTGCTAGTGGTTCCAACAGGGGTTTGCACAATGAGCAGTTCTTC.